One and the same sample provided the 16 T cell receptor beta chains below, sequenced in a study of T cell responses to AZD1222 COVID-19 vaccine. Data came from immunoSEQ multiplex PCR; TCRdb stores just in-frame clones and leaves some out. Among 150,000 to 200,000 clones listed, roughly 91% were seen once. Material: peripheral blood, obtained on day 0 of AZD1222 vaccination. Source of these receptors: an adult in good health.

The rearrangement uses TRBV19 and TRBJ1-1; D is possibly TRBD1 (6 bases). The CDR3 runs to 15 residues. Between the trimmed V and J ends, which lost 6 bases and 1 base, there was a span of 15 bases. CDR1 is LNHDA and CDR2 is SQIVND in the germline V gene (reference sequence). CDR3 residues: CASRHGGAGNTEAFF. The CDR3 region has the DNA TGTGCCAGTAGGCATGGGGGGGCAGGGAACACTGAAGCTTTCTTT.

The sample holds a few counts of this clone. V gene TRBV5-4 combines with J gene TRBJ2-6; 8 positions match TRBD2. This CDR3 region has 17 residues. Germline-derived CDR1 and CDR2 are SGHNT and YYREEE (reference sequence). The V and J ends lost 4 bases and 4 bases, in that order; junction bases with no gene match: 10. The CDR3 spells CASSPGTRTSGANVLTF. The CDR3 nucleotides are TGTGCCAGCAGCCCCGGGACTAGAACGTCCGGGGCCAACGTCCTGACTTTC.

The gene calls are TRBV28 and TRBJ2-1, with D perhaps TRBD1 or TRBD2 (5 bases each). CDR1 MDHEN and CDR2 SYDVKM come from the germline V gene. The CDR3 spans 13 residues. Trimming removed 3 bases from V and 7 bases from J, with 10 bases in between. Here the CDR3 reads CASSFFEGNEQFF. Written as DNA, the CDR3 is TGTGCCAGCAGTTTCTTTGAGGGGAATGAGCAGTTCTTC.

In this sample, this clone turned up once. This chain joins TRBV6-2 or TRBV6-3 and TRBJ2-3; 16 nucleotides line up with TRBD2. Trimming removed 5 bases from V and 7 bases from J; junction bases left unmatched: 9. The CDR3 extends over 17 amino acids. Germline CDR1 MNHEY, CDR2 SVGEGT. CDR3 amino acids: CASSPRGLAGGPNTQYF. CDR3 sequence (DNA): TGTGCCAGCAGTCCCCGGGGACTAGCGGGAGGGCCGAATACGCAGTATTTT.

DNA for the CDR3: TGTGCCAGCAGTTACGAGCGTCTGTATGGCTACACCTTC. Protein sequence: CASSYERLYGYTF. The V and J genes are TRBV6-5 and TRBJ1-2; D is unclear. V lost 2 bases and J lost 5, with 9 bases in between. The CDR3 totals 13 residues. Germline lookup yields CDR1 MNHEY and CDR2 SVGAGI.

As DNA, the CDR3 is TGTGCCAGCAGCTTGAGGGGGCCGTTCGCCGGGGAGCTGTTTTTT. This gives the protein CASSLRGPFAGELFF. The chain combines TRBV7-2 with TRBJ2-2; TRBD1 agrees at 7 bases. In germline, CDR1 is SGHTA, CDR2 FQGNSA. V lost 3 bases to trimming and J lost 6 bases; unmatched junction nucleotides: 7. This CDR3 contains 15 residues.

The V call is TRBV28, the J call TRBJ2-1, with a tentative D call TRBD2 (7 bases). The CDR3 is made up of 16 amino acids. Germline CDR1 MDHEN, CDR2 SYDVKM. V was shortened by 5 bases and J by 5 bases, with 19 bases between the two germline ends. The CDR3 DNA reads as TGTGCCAGCAGTCCCGCCACAGGGACTACACACAATGAGCAGTTCTTC. Translation: CASSPATGTTHNEQFF.

The V call is TRBV28, the J call TRBJ1-2; 7 positions match TRBD1. There are 17 residues in the CDR3. The junction had 14 bases not matched to a gene; V was cut back by 4 bases and J by 3 bases. From germline, CDR1 is MDHEN and CDR2 SYDVKM. In DNA form, the CDR3 reads TGTGCCAGCAGTTCTGGAGGTACGGGAGGGGGCGACTATGGCTACACCTTC. Protein product: CASSSGGTGGGDYGYTF.

The chain employs TRBV23-1 and TRBJ1-2; D remains ambiguous. TRBV23-1 is given ORF status, its function remaining uncertain. CDR3 length: 8 amino acids. V lost 7 bases to trimming and J lost 8 bases, with 2 bases between them. CDR3 nucleotides: TGCGCCAGCAACGGCTACACCTTC. It translates to CASNGYTF.

The V and J genes are TRBV10-3 and TRBJ1-3; possible D gene TRBD1, 5 bases. The V and J ends lost 3 bases and 4 bases respectively, with 13 bases between them. Looked up from germline, CDR1 is ENHRY and CDR2 is SYGVKD. CDR3 size: 15 residues. CDR3 nucleotide sequence: TGTGCCATCAGTGACGCCAGAGGGGAAGGAAACACCATATATTTT. It is translated as CAISDARGEGNTIYF.

The chain employs TRBV5-5 and TRBJ2-6, with D perhaps TRBD2 (6 bases). Germline-derived CDR1 and CDR2 are SGHKS and YYEKEE (reference sequence). The CDR3 runs 19 residues. V lost 4 bases, J lost 1 base, and 21 bases lay in between. The chain's CDR3 is CASSPAPDAGMSGANVLTF. The CDR3 DNA is TGTGCCAGCAGCCCTGCTCCTGACGCGGGAATGTCTGGGGCCAACGTCCTGACTTTC. The full variable domain, its missing parts supplied by reference TRBV5-5 and TRBJ2-6, is DAGVTQSPTHLIKTRGQQVTLRCSPISGHKSVSWYQQVLGQGPQFIFQYYEKEERGRGNFPDRFSARQFPNYSSELNVNALLLGDSALYLCASSPAPDAGMSGANVLTFGAGSRLTVL.

The chain uses TRBV5-1 and TRBJ2-7, with a tentative D call TRBD1 (5 bases). This CDR3 region has 12 residues. V shed 5 bases and J shed 3 bases, with 9 bases lying between them. Germline-derived CDR1 and CDR2 are SGHRS and YFSETQ. The CDR3 sequence is CASRYDSYEQYF. CDR3 sequence (DNA): TGCGCCAGCAGATACGACAGCTACGAGCAGTACTTC.

This clone was detected once. This chain uses TRBV19 with TRBJ2-1; D call uncertain. Germline lookup yields CDR1 LNHDA and CDR2 SQIVND (reference sequence). This CDR3 has 14 amino acids. Trimming shortened V by 3 bases and J by 9 bases, and 15 bases separated the two germline ends. CDR3 region: CASSIRVKQSEQFF. The CDR3 bases are TGTGCCAGTAGTATCCGGGTTAAACAGAGTGAGCAGTTCTTC.

This clone was counted once. This chain links TRBV12-5 with TRBJ2-7; either TRBD1 or TRBD2 may supply D (5 bases each). The CDR3 is made up of 14 amino acids. The germline gives CDR1 LGHNT, CDR2 FRNRAP. Trimming stripped 2 bases from V and 2 bases from J, with 10 bases between. The CDR3 DNA sequence: TGTGCTAGTGGTTTGTCGGGACCCCCCTACGAGCAGTACGTC. It codes for CASGLSGPPYEQYV.

The chain carries TRBV2 and TRBJ2-1; 11 nucleotides agree with TRBD2. The length of the CDR3 is 15 residues. Unmatched junction bases numbered 8, after V lost 4 bases and J lost 9 bases. The germline V gene has CDR1 SNHLY and CDR2 FYNNEI. The DNA for the CDR3 is TGTGCCAGCAGTGCTTTAGCGGGGGGGCAGGCTGAGCAGTTCTTC. It specifies CASSALAGGQAEQFF.

The rearrangement links TRBV3-1 (or the pseudogene TRBV3-2) to TRBJ2-7; D is perhaps TRBD2 (6 bases). The V end was cut by 4 bases, the J end by 7 bases, with 11 bases between. Germline-derived CDR1 and CDR2 are LGHDT and YNNKEL (reference sequence). The CDR3 is 12 amino acids. CDR3 sequence (DNA): TGTGCCAGCAGCCGAGCCGGAGGGGAGCAGTACGTC. Translated, it gives CASSRAGGEQYV.